This T cell receptor (beta chain) is drawn from a study of blood T cell repertoires in COVID-19 (TCRdb year 2020). In terms of the full investigation: Samples from collaborators originated in the United States, Italy and Spain and spanned both the acute and convalescent phases of COVID-19. The repertoires were released in a freely available public database meant as a resource for research on the immune response to SARS-CoV-2. Where available, HLA class I and class II types were obtained from metadata supplied by the sample provider rather than from assay-based typing. Samples came from the ongoing ImmuneRACE study (first 160 participants) plus 1,254 subjects from 6 global collaborators. The dataset comprised deeply sampled blood TCRbeta repertoires from subjects exposed to, actively infected with, or recovered from COVID-19. A de-identified subject ID, COVID-19 status, age in years and sex were almost always included in the sample metadata. The material from the prospective study consisted of cDNA or gDNA derived from T cells, B-cell-depleted T cells, or PBMCs. The research as a whole found: The quantity of clinical and demographic metadata differed by source and by participant and was supplied without curation.

The immunoSEQ Assay, a bias-controlled multiplex PCR, was used to amplify TCRbeta CDR3 regions from genomic DNA. Processing in the source paper ran as follows. Within the assay, amplification of reference gene primers was used to estimate how many nucleated cells each sample contained. Sequence reads were collapsed and filtered to measure the absolute abundance of every unique TCRbeta CDR3 rearrangement. For each sample, productive Simpson clonality was calculated as the square root of Simpson's diversity index over productive rearrangements. TCRdb carries this immuneACCESS record with in-frame sequences only. Its versions omit some clonotypes, under half of them owing to an unresolved V gene in the studies checked, with the rest unexplained. V and J calls and clone size are given by that table; D and trimming were obtained from the DNA. In this sample the table shows 45,000 to 55,000 clones, just over 85% of which occur a single time. Of the sample, 28% falls within the top ten clones.

Each collaborating institution followed its own protocols to collect whole blood in K2EDTA tubes. For TCRbeta analysis, collaborator samples were shipped as frozen whole blood, as isolated PBMCs, or as DNA extracted from either sample type. Deletion took 5 bases off V and 4 bases off J, with a span of 15 bases between the germline ends. From the germline V gene (reference sequence), CDR1 is SSHAT and CDR2 is FNYEAQ. Counted from cysteine to phenylalanine, this CDR3 has 15 amino acids. Just the 45-base CDR3 DNA is kept, in frame starting at base 1. Regarding this clone: Its antigen is currently not known. Base qualities are not provided; no much larger clone lies one nucleotide away.

The sample was peripheral blood. Recombination connected TRBV7-7 to TRBJ2-1; TRBD2 is possibly the D segment (6 matching bases). This TCR derives from a human donor in a cohort sampled during active COVID-19. CDR3 sequence: CASSPRVAEYNEQFF. In nucleotide form, the sequence is TGTGCCAGCAGCCCCCGGGTAGCGGAGTACAATGAGCAGTTCTTC.